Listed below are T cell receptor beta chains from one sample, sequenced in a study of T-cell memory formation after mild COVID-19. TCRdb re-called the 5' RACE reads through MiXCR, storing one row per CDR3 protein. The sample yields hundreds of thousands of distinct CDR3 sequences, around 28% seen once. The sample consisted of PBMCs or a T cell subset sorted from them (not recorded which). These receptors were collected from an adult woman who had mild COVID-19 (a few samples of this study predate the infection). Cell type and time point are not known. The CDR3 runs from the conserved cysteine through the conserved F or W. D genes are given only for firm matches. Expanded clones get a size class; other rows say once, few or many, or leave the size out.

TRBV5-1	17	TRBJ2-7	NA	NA	CASSSTPGTAFSYEQYF	TGCGCCAGCAGCTCCACCCCCGGGACGGCATTCTCCTACGAGCAGTACTTC
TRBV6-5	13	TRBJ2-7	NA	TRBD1	CASRTGAAYEQYF	TGTGCCAGCAGAACAGGGGCTGCCTACGAGCAGTACTTC
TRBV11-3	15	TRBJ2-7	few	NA	CASSLRSGQSYEQYF	TGTGCCAGCAGCTTAAGGTCGGGCCAGAGTTACGAGCAGTACTTC
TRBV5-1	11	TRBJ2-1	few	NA	CASREYNEQFF	TGCGCCAGCAGAGAGTACAATGAGCAGTTCTTC
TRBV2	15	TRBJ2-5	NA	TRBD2	CASSGRGSGGETQYF	TGTGCCAGCAGTGGAAGAGGTAGCGGGGGTGAGACCCAGTACTTC
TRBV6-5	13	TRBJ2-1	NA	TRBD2	CASRGAGEGEQFF	TGTGCCAGCAGGGGAGCGGGAGAAGGGGAGCAGTTCTTC
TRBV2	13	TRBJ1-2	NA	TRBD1	CASKNDREGSYTF	TGTGCCAGCAAAAATGACAGGGAGGGTAGCTACACCTTC
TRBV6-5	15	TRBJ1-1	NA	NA	CASRVGVRVNTEAFF	TGTGCCAGCAGGGTAGGGGTAAGGGTGAACACTGAAGCTTTCTTT
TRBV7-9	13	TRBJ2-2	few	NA	CASSPAGPGELFF	TGTGCCAGCAGCCCTGCGGGACCCGGGGAGCTGTTTTTT
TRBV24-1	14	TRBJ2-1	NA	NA	CATEDGGRWNEQFF	TGTGCCACCGAAGACGGCGGTCGGTGGAATGAGCAGTTCTTC
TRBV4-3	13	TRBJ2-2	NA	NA	CASSPVTLGELFF	TGCGCCAGCAGCCCCGTTACCCTCGGGGAGCTGTTTTTT
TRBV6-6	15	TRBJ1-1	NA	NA	CASSYGGRKNTEAFF	TGTGCCAGCAGTTACGGGGGACGGAAGAACACTGAAGCTTTCTTT
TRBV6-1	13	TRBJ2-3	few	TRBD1	CASSRQGSDTQYF	TGTGCCAGCAGTCGACAGGGGTCAGATACGCAGTATTTT
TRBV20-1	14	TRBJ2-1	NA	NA	CSARVVSSYNEQFF	TGCAGTGCTAGAGTTGTGTCCTCCTACAATGAGCAGTTCTTC
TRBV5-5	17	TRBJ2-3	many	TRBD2	CASSLEASGSVTDTQYF	TGTGCCAGCAGCTTGGAGGCTAGCGGGAGCGTCACAGATACGCAGTATTTT
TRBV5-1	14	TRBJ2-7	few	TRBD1	CASSWGQGIGEQYF	TGCGCCAGCAGCTGGGGACAGGGGATCGGCGAGCAGTACTTC
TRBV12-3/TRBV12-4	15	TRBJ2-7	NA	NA	CASSLGTGRSYEQYF	TGTGCCAGCAGTCTCGGGACTGGGAGGTCCTACGAGCAGTACTTC
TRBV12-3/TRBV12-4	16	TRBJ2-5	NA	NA	CASSLGQGPESETQYF	TGTGCCAGCAGTTTGGGTCAGGGCCCGGAGTCAGAGACCCAGTACTTC
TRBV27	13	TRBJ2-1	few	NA	CASSTTGFNEQFF	TGTGCCAGCAGTACCACAGGGTTCAATGAGCAGTTCTTC
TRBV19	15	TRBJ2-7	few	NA	CASSNQPSAAYEQYF	TGTGCCAGTAGTAATCAGCCATCTGCCGCCTACGAGCAGTACTTC
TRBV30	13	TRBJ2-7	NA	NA	CAWSVGDPYEQYF	TGTGCCTGGAGCGTCGGGGACCCCTACGAGCAGTACTTC
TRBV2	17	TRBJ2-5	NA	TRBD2	CASSDSGLAGGKETQYF	TGTGCCAGCAGTGACTCGGGACTAGCGGGGGGAAAAGAGACCCAGTACTTC
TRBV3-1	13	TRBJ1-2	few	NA	CASSQGPGRGYTF	TGTGCCAGCAGCCAAGGGCCAGGGAGAGGCTACACCTTC
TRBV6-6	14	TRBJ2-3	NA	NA	CASSPPGFTDTQYF	TGTGCCAGCAGTCCCCCCGGGTTCACAGATACGCAGTATTTT
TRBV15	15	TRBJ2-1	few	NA	CATSRVPDGYNEQFF	TGTGCCACCAGCAGAGTCCCCGACGGGTACAATGAGCAGTTCTTC
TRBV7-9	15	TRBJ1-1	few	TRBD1	CASSRGQAKNTEAFF	TGTGCCAGCAGCAGGGGACAGGCCAAGAACACTGAAGCTTTCTTT
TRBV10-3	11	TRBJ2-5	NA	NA	CDIGTQETQYF	TGTGACATCGGGACCCAAGAGACCCAGTACTTC
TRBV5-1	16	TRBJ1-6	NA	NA	CASSFSDSIYNSPLHF	TGCGCCAGCAGCTTCTCGGACAGTATCTATAATTCACCCCTCCACTTT
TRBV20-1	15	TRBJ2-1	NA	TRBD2	CSAPLRGGLYNEQFF	TGCAGTGCCCCCCTGCGGGGGGGACTTTACAATGAGCAGTTCTTC
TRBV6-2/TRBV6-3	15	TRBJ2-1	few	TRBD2	CASSKGLAGVNEQFF	TGTGCCAGCAGTAAGGGACTAGCGGGGGTCAATGAGCAGTTCTTC
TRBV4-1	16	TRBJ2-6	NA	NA	CASSQGDSSGANVLTF	TGCGCCAGCAGCCAAGGGGATAGCTCTGGGGCCAACGTCCTGACTTTC
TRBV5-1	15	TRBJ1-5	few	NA	CASSLWDPSNQPQHF	TGCGCCAGCAGCTTGTGGGACCCTAGCAATCAGCCCCAGCATTTT
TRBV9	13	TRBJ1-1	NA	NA	CASSRPGSAEAFF	TGTGCCAGCAGTCGACCAGGGAGTGCTGAAGCTTTCTTT
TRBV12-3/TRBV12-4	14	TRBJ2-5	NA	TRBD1	CASTGDRAGETQYF	TGTGCCAGCACCGGCGACAGGGCCGGTGAGACCCAGTACTTC
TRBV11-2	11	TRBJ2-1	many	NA	CASSFGGEQFF	TGTGCCAGCAGCTTTGGCGGTGAGCAGTTCTTC
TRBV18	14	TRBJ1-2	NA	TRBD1	CASSPVAQGNGYTF	TGTGCCAGCTCACCAGTAGCACAGGGGAATGGCTACACCTTC
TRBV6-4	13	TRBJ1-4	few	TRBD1	CASSDREGEKLFF	TGTGCCAGCTCGGACAGGGAGGGTGAAAAACTGTTTTTT
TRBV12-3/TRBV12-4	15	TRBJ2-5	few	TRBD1	CASRRDRGARETQYF	TGTGCCAGCAGACGGGACAGGGGAGCGCGAGAGACCCAGTACTTC
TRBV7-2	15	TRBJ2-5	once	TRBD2	CASSLGGNSAETQYF	TGTGCCAGCAGTCTGGGGGGGAACTCAGCAGAGACCCAGTACTTC
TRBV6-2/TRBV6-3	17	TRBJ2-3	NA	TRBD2	CASSRERLAGGSDTQYF	TGTGCCAGCAGTAGAGAGCGTCTAGCGGGGGGATCCGATACGCAGTATTTT
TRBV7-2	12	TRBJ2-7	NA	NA	CAISLLGYEQYF	TGTGCCATCAGCCTCTTAGGGTACGAGCAGTACTTC
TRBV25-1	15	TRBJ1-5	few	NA	CASGSDSGGNQPQHF	TGTGCCAGTGGTTCAGACAGTGGGGGCAATCAGCCCCAGCATTTT
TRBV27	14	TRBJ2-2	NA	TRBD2	CASRGTSGTGELFF	TGTGCCAGCAGAGGGACTAGCGGCACCGGGGAGCTGTTTTTT
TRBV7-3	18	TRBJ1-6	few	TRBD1	CASSLTGGQGRNRSPLHF	TGTGCCAGCAGCTTAACAGGGGGACAGGGTAGGAACCGGTCACCCCTCCACTTT
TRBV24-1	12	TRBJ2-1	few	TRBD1	CATQGTGDEQFF	TGTGCCACCCAGGGGACAGGGGACGAGCAGTTCTTC